This T cell receptor beta chain emerged from a study of blood T cell repertoires in COVID-19. Study context: Nucleic acid was either cDNA or gDNA, and it came from T cells, B-cell-depleted T cells, or PBMCs.

The CDR3 loop spans 16 amino acids. With 4 bases clipped from V and 4 bases from J, the junction kept 11 bases outside the gene matches. Germline loops: CDR1 LGHNA, CDR2 YNFKEQ. This clone was seen a single time. The method was immunoSEQ multiplex PCR; TCRdb's version includes in-frame clones alone and lacks a portion of them. The data hold a few hundred thousand clones, with around four fifths observed a single time. The specimen was peripheral blood. The sequence derives from a man aged 25-45 years with active or convalescent COVID-19. The V and J genes are TRBV4-2 and TRBJ2-7; 9 bases match TRBD1. The CDR3 DNA follows: TGTGCCAGCAGCCGCGAATTAGGGACAGGGAGGTACGAGCAGTACTTC. The encoded protein is CASSRELGTGRYEQYF.